This T cell receptor (beta chain) comes out of a study of OX40 agonist ivuxolimab in advanced cancers. Data came from immunoSEQ multiplex PCR; TCRdb stores just in-frame clones and leaves some out. The table shows fewer than 80,000 clones, with more than 80% occurring only once. V was shortened by 5 bases and J by 7 bases, with 8 bases between the two germline ends. The CDR3 runs 11 residues. Germline V gene sequence: CDR1 LNHDA, CDR2 SQIVND (reference sequence). The sequence was obtained from an adult with an advanced solid tumor such as melanoma, head and neck, liver or kidney cancer. Sequencing used CD4+ or CD8+ T cells sorted from blood, obtained in a trial of the OX40 agonist ivuxolimab. The chain recombines TRBV19 with TRBJ2-5; possible D gene TRBD1, 5 bases. In DNA, the CDR3 is TGTGCCAGTAGTCAGGGTGCGACCCAGTACTTC. This sequence encodes CASSQGATQYF.